The following is a TCR beta chain sequence with its context. Its antigen is currently unknown. The identical CDR3 is also encoded by other nucleotide sequences in the sample. Assay: immunoSEQ multiplex PCR; the TCRdb copy retains only in-frame clones and omits some. The sample has about 100,000 clones; about 90% are singletons. The entry originates in a study of T cell responses to AZD1222 COVID-19 vaccine. General study findings and limits: The CD4 TCRs associated with vaccination extended across spike and predominated at 160-218 and 743-854.

The CDR3 is made up of 14 amino acids. V lost 1 base, J lost 2 bases, and 8 bases lay in between. Germline loops: CDR1 SGHTA, CDR2 FQGNSA. The J gene is TRBJ1-2, the V gene TRBV7-2; no definite D call. Sequencing used peripheral blood, obtained 28 days after the second AZD1222 dose. The clonotype was recovered from an adult who received the AZD1222 COVID-19 vaccine. The CDR3 region has the DNA TGTGCCAGCAGCTTAGAAGGGTCAAACTATGGCTACACCTTC. Translating gives CASSLEGSNYGYTF.